The clone carrying this T cell receptor (beta chain) was counted at least ten times. As yet, its antigen is unknown. TCRdb reprocessed the 5' RACE reads with MiXCR, giving one entry per CDR3 protein. The data contain fewer than 45,000 distinct CDR3 sequences, about 6% of them singletons. The data were taken from a study of neurological immune-mediated disorders. Whole-study results and caveats: Private repertoires in all groups were suggested by the finding that expanded clones across subjects shared no CDR3 amino acid sequences.

Sequenced: CD4+ T cells from blood. This TCR came from a woman in her thirties or forties in good health.

CDR3 bases: TGTGCCAGCAGCCCGCAGACAGGGCCCTACGAGCAGTACTTC. Translating gives CASSPQTGPYEQYF. The chain is built from TRBV7-9 and TRBJ2-7, with 7 positions matching TRBD1. Germline V gene lookup returns CDR1 SEHNR and CDR2 FQNEAQ (reference sequence). This CDR3 has 14 residues. Trimming took 5 bases from V and 2 from J; bases not matched to a gene: 6.